A single TCR beta chain is shown here with its context. Its antigen is not identified. Described time point: cycle 4 day 1 (C4D1), after around six weeks of nivolumab. Every patient was affected by relapse after autologous stem cell transplantation, while exposure to brentuximab vedotin was not uniform. Each best response was a complete response, a partial response or progressive disease. Trimming left V 2 bases short and J 5 bases short, with 11 bases between. CDR1 SGHNT and CDR2 YYREEE come from the germline V gene (reference sequence). There are 14 residues in the CDR3. The data derive from a study of PD-1 blockade in classical Hodgkin lymphoma. Sequenced by immunoSEQ multiplex PCR; TCRdb stores in-frame clones only, minus some. The data hold fewer than 100,000 clones, with more than 85% observed a single time. Whole-study findings and limits: Baseline TCR diversity was reportedly lower in newly diagnosed patients than healthy donors. Exclusion was the outcome for patients who began nivolumab under 1 year after ASCT.

This chain joins TRBV5-4 and TRBJ1-5; D might be TRBD1 (5 bases). The clonotype comes from a human donor with classical Hodgkin lymphoma. The material was peripheral blood mononuclear cells (PBMCs), obtained before the fourth cycle of nivolumab. The CDR3 protein is CASSFDGGYQPQHF. The CDR3 region has the DNA TGTGCCAGCAGCTTCGATGGGGGATATCAGCCCCAGCATTTT. Full variable domain (outside the CDR3, taken from reference TRBV5-4 and TRBJ1-5): ETGVTQSPTHLIKTRGQQVTLRCSSQSGHNTVSWYQQALGQGPQFIFQYYREEENGRGNFPPRFSGLQFPNYSSELNVNALELDDSALYLCASSFDGGYQPQHFGDGTRLSIL.